This TCR beta chain derives from a study of cytomegalovirus exposure and HLA in healthy donors. Findings and limits, study-wide: Presence/absence analyses took donor sequencing depth as roughly uniform.

With 60 Vbeta and 13 Jbeta primers, the PCR was carried out. TCRdb's copy holds only in-frame clones and misses some; the assay was immunoSEQ multiplex PCR. The sample holds hundreds of thousands of clones, 70% to 85% seen once. Comments on this clone: What it binds is unknown.

Looked up from germline, CDR1 is SGHNT and CDR2 is YYREEE (reference sequence). This CDR3 region has 12 residues. V lost 5 bases, J lost 8 bases, and 13 bases lay in between. The source material was PBMCs. J is TRBJ1-2 and V is TRBV5-4; D remains unclear. This TCR derives from a woman in her sixties or seventies in good health and CMV-seropositive. The CDR3 protein is CASRPGSGGYTF. DNA for the CDR3: TGTGCCAGCAGACCAGGTTCTGGCGGCTACACCTTC.